This TCR beta chain was observed in a study of blood T cell repertoires in COVID-19. Study-wide context: Whether acute or convalescent, the COVID-19 samples came from the United States, Italy and Spain. From T cells, B-cell-depleted T cells, or PBMCs came the material, which was cDNA or gDNA.

Per the original methods: Cell counts per sample came from amplifying reference gene primers. Measured with immunoSEQ multiplex PCR; TCRdb has only the in-frame clones, and not every one. V and J calls and clone size are given by that table; D and trimming were obtained from the DNA. The sample lists roughly 39,000 clones, roughly 90% occurring once. Germline V gene data show CDR1 as SGHRS and CDR2 as YFSETQ. The CDR3 consists of 16 residues. The V and J ends lost 0 bases and 3 bases, in that order; junction bases with no gene match: 3. The sequence was obtained from a human donor in a cohort sampled during active COVID-19. This chain uses TRBV5-1 with TRBJ2-1, with TRBD2 matching over 10 bases. The specimen sequenced was peripheral blood. The CDR3 DNA sequence: TGCGCCAGCAGCTTGGTGGAGCGGGAGGGCTACAATGAGCAGTTCTTC. This codes for CASSLVEREGYNEQFF.